Listed here are 21 T cell receptor beta chains from one sample, sequenced in a study of blood T cell repertoires in COVID-19. The data were produced by immunoSEQ multiplex PCR, yet TCRdb's version contains in-frame clones alone and is incomplete. The sample contains a few hundred thousand clones, about 90% of which appear only once. The sample taken for sequencing was peripheral blood. All receptors derive from a woman aged 50 to 60 who had recovered from COVID-19.

This clone appeared many times. For the CDR3, the DNA is TGTGCCAGCAGCCACAGGACCACAGATACGCAGTATTTT. Amino acids: CASSHRTTDTQYF. The chain couples TRBV7-8 to TRBJ2-3, with D possibly matching TRBD1 (5 bases). V shed 5 bases and J shed 2 bases, with 8 bases lying between them. The germline CDR1 and CDR2 sequences are SGHVS and FQNEAQ. This CDR3 is 13 amino acids long.

The J gene is TRBJ2-1, the V gene TRBV7-8, with 7 bases matching TRBD2. The CDR3 spans 14 residues. Trimming took 5 bases from V and 10 from J; bases not matched to a gene: 11. In germline, CDR1 is SGHVS, CDR2 FQNEAQ. Here the CDR3 DNA reads TGTGCCAGCAGCAGAGGACTAGGATGGCGAGAGCAGTTCTTC. Residues: CASSRGLGWREQFF.

About this clone: The same CDR3 is also encoded by other DNA sequences in this sample. The chain joins TRBV19 to TRBJ2-5; TRBD2 agrees at 7 bases. J was trimmed by 4 bases and V by 1 base; bases with no gene match: 3. The germline V gene has CDR1 LNHDA and CDR2 SQIVND (reference sequence). The CDR3 contains 14 residues. CDR3 residues: CASSIVGGGETQYF. The CDR3 DNA reads as TGTGCCAGTAGTATAGTTGGGGGGGGAGAGACCCAGTACTTC. Drawing the rest from reference TRBV19 and TRBJ2-5, the complete variable domain is DGGITQSPKYLFRKEGQNVTLSCEQNLNHDAMYWYRQDPGQGLRLIYYSQIVNDFQKGDIAEGYSVSREKKESFPLTVTSAQKNPTAFYLCASSIVGGGETQYFGPGTRLLVL.

The chain recombines TRBV5-4 with TRBJ2-7; unclear D gene. Per germline, CDR1 SGHNT and CDR2 YYREEE (reference sequence). This CDR3 comprises 13 residues. The ends were cut back, 4 bases at V and 1 base at J, with 9 bases in the middle. CDR3 sequence reads: CASSLASSYEQYF. The CDR3 nucleotides read TGTGCCAGCAGCCTGGCGAGTTCCTACGAGCAGTACTTC.

This clone showed up just once. At one of its ends the junction is not consistent with the germline gene, which may arise from a read error. This chain connects TRBV7-7 to TRBJ2-5; weak D call: TRBD1 (6 bases). The CDR3 sequence is 15 residues long. Germline V gene lookup returns CDR1 SSHAT and CDR2 FNYEAQ (reference sequence). CDR3 in amino acids: CASSSTRTASETQYF. The CDR3 DNA is TGTGCTAGCAGCTCCACCCGGACAGCCAGCGAGACCCAGTACTTC.

This clone was picked up a small number of times. This rearrangement joins TRBV11-3 to TRBJ2-3; D possibly corresponds to TRBD1 (6 bases). Germline V gives CDR1 SGHNT, CDR2 YENEEA. CDR3 length: 12 residues. The V end lost 4 bases, the J end lost 5 bases, and 7 bases lay between the germline ends. The chain's CDR3 is CASSSGVDTQYF. The CDR3 nucleotides are TGTGCCAGCAGCTCAGGGGTAGATACGCAGTATTTT.

This chain joins TRBV9 and TRBJ2-7, with 9 bases matching TRBD1. The V gene end was trimmed by 3 bases and the J gene end by 2 bases; junction bases not matched to a gene: 3. The germline CDR1 and CDR2 sequences are SGDLS and YYNGEE. The CDR3 runs 14 residues. CDR3: CASSAGTGPYEQYF. The CDR3 DNA reads as TGTGCCAGCAGCGCCGGGACAGGGCCCTACGAGCAGTACTTC.

This clone was detected a few times. V usage is TRBV2 and J usage is TRBJ2-1; D not certain. This CDR3 is 14 amino acids long. Per germline, CDR1 SNHLY and CDR2 FYNNEI. V was trimmed by 0 bases and J by 3 bases, leaving 6 bases between them. CDR3 in amino acids: CASSEADSYNEQFF. The CDR3 bases are TGTGCCAGCAGTGAAGCAGATAGCTACAATGAGCAGTTCTTC.

The chain carries TRBV30 and TRBJ1-6; D may be TRBD1 (6 bases). From germline, CDR1 is GTSNPN and CDR2 SVGIG (reference sequence). This CDR3 has 14 amino acids. CDR3 region: CALAPRGINSPLHF. As DNA, the CDR3 is TGTGCTTTGGCTCCTAGGGGGATTAATTCACCCCTCCACTTT.

The chain employs TRBV27 and TRBJ2-2, with 8 bases lining up with TRBD1. Trimming removed 5 bases from V and 4 bases from J; junction bases left unmatched: 9. The germline V gene encodes CDR1 MNHEY and CDR2 SMNVEV (reference sequence). CDR3 length: 16 amino acids. The CDR3 DNA is TGTGCCAGCAGTCCCCGGACAGGGTATCCCACCGGGGAGCTGTTTTTT. The encoded protein is CASSPRTGYPTGELFF.

V gene TRBV5-1 combines with J gene TRBJ1-2; D uncertain. The CDR3 extends over 15 amino acids. The germline gives CDR1 SGHRS, CDR2 YFSETQ. V was clipped by 4 bases and J by 4 bases, with 17 bases between them. The CDR3 DNA follows: TGCGCCAGCAGCCCAGATACACAGTTACTCTATGGCTACACCTTC. Translating it yields CASSPDTQLLYGYTF.

V gene TRBV5-5 combines with J gene TRBJ1-5; TRBD1 is a possible D gene (5 bases). CDR1 and CDR2 (germline): SGHKS, YYEKEE (reference sequence). V lost 1 base to trimming and J lost 11 bases, with 25 bases between them. The CDR3 runs 17 residues. CDR3 residues: CASSLLEGGGLSGAQHF. For the CDR3, the DNA is TGTGCCAGCAGCTTGCTGGAAGGTGGGGGGTTGAGCGGAGCCCAGCATTTT.

This chain uses TRBV30 with TRBJ2-3; perhaps TRBD1 as D (5 bases). The germline V gene encodes CDR1 GTSNPN and CDR2 SVGIG (reference sequence). The V and J ends lost 3 bases and 0 bases respectively, with 13 bases between them. This CDR3 spans 15 amino acids. The CDR3 region has the DNA TGTGCCTGGAGCGTAGACAGCTCTAGCACAGATACGCAGTATTTT. Protein product: CAWSVDSSSTDTQYF.

This chain links TRBV7-3 with TRBJ1-1, with TRBD1 as a possible D gene (6 bases). Germline assignment: CDR1 SGHTA and CDR2 FQGTGA. Trimming left V 5 bases short and J 2 bases short, with 12 bases between. The CDR3 sequence is 14 residues long. CDR3 loop: CASSPGQFNTEAFF. The CDR3 DNA is TGTGCCAGCAGCCCCGGACAGTTTAACACTGAAGCTTTCTTT.

The chain recombines TRBV28 with TRBJ1-2; D gene ambiguous. Germline V gives CDR1 MDHEN, CDR2 SYDVKM. V lost 6 bases to trimming and J lost 4 bases, with 18 bases between them. This CDR3 is built from 15 residues. CDR3: CASRKPSRSLYGYTF. CDR3 DNA sequence: TGTGCCAGCAGAAAGCCCTCACGGAGCCTCTATGGCTACACCTTC.

The gene calls are TRBV6-6 and TRBJ2-3; 7 bases align to TRBD1. Germline V gives CDR1 MNHNY, CDR2 SVGAGI (reference sequence). This CDR3 region has 16 residues. With 2 bases clipped from V and 4 bases from J, the junction kept 9 bases outside the gene matches. CDR3 amino acids: CASSYPGGAGADTQYF. DNA for the CDR3: TGTGCCAGCAGTTACCCAGGGGGAGCAGGGGCAGATACGCAGTATTTT.

The chain uses TRBV28 and TRBJ1-5, with 9 nucleotides matching TRBD1. Germline V lookup: CDR1 MDHEN, CDR2 SYDVKM. The CDR3 has 16 amino acids. Trimming removed 5 bases from V and 1 base from J; junction bases left unmatched: 6. The CDR3 DNA follows: TGTGCCAGCAGTCCCCCGGGACAGGGAAGCAATCAGCCCCAGCATTTT. This codes for CASSPPGQGSNQPQHF. The variable domain in full, with the rest retrieved from reference TRBV28 and TRBJ1-5, is DVKVTQSSRYLVKRTGEKVFLECVQDMDHENMFWYRQDPGLGLRLIYFSYDVKMKEKGDIPEGYSVSREKKERFSLILESASTNQTSMYLCASSPPGQGSNQPQHFGDGTRLSIL.

V is TRBV6-5 and J is TRBJ1-3; D not certain. The CDR3 runs to 15 residues. The germline V gene has CDR1 MNHEY and CDR2 SVGAGI. V lost 5 bases and J 0 bases, leaving 11 bases between the germline ends. The CDR3 DNA sequence: TGTGCCAGCAGTATCACAGAGACCTCTGGAAACACCATATATTTT. Its protein product is CASSITETSGNTIYF.

V usage is TRBV5-4 and J usage is TRBJ1-1; 7 bases align to TRBD1. Trimming at V came to 6 bases and at J to 6 bases, leaving 8 bases not matched to a gene. This CDR3 is built from 13 residues. CDR1 SGHNT and CDR2 YYREEE come from the germline V gene (reference sequence). CDR3 nucleotides: TGTGCCAGCAACGACAGGGAGAAGGCTGAAGCTTTCTTT. Its protein product is CASNDREKAEAFF.

The V gene is TRBV13, the J gene TRBJ2-1; maybe TRBD2 (6 bases). CDR3 length: 15 amino acids. The V end was cut by 1 base, the J end by 0 bases, with 7 bases between. Germline V gene lookup returns CDR1 PRHDT and CDR2 FYEKMQ (reference sequence). The DNA for the CDR3 is TGTGCCAGCAGCTTAGCGGGACTCTCCTACAATGAGCAGTTCTTC. It encodes CASSLAGLSYNEQFF.

The chain uses TRBV15 and TRBJ1-4, with D perhaps TRBD1 (6 bases). V lost 5 bases and J lost 7, with 17 bases in between. The CDR3 covers 15 residues. Germline V gene lookup returns CDR1 LNHNV and CDR2 YYDKDF (reference sequence). In nucleotides, the CDR3 is TGTGCCACCAGCCAGGACGCGGGGGCGACTGAAAAACTGTTTTTT. Its translation is CATSQDAGATEKLFF.